This T cell receptor (beta chain) was profiled in a study of T cell repertoires in cytomegalovirus infection. This clonotype was counted many times. From the reads, TCRdb called clonotypes with MiXCR, one entry per CDR3 protein. The data show 250,000 or so distinct CDR3 sequences, with approximately 13% seen just once and approximately 1.6% held by the top ten. The clonotype was recovered from a human donor in good health (CMV status not recorded). Some clones in this sample may be carry-over from other donors' samples. The sequencing sample was made of PBMCs.

This CDR3 is CASSSPGTSTHNEQFF. In DNA form, the CDR3 reads TGTGCCAGCAGCTCCCCGGGGACTAGCACCCACAATGAGCAGTTCTTC. The V and J genes are TRBV11-2 and TRBJ2-1; 9 positions agree with TRBD2. J lost 5 bases, V lost 4 bases, and 9 bases had no gene match. The germline gives CDR1 SGHAT, CDR2 FQNNGV. The CDR3 runs 16 residues.